The present T cell receptor beta chain was sequenced within a study of identifying expanded T cells in peripheral blood. Some clones are missing from TCRdb's copy, which holds only in-frame ones; the method was immunoSEQ multiplex PCR. The sample consists of more than 45,000 clones, roughly 87% of them appearing once. During the collection period, no donor immune events like infections were recorded. From germline, CDR1 is SQVTM and CDR2 ANQGSEA. V was cut by 3 bases and J by 10 bases, with 14 bases left in between. There are 12 residues in the CDR3. This clonotype originated in a person aged 18-69 years in good health. The V call is TRBV29-1, the J call TRBJ2-3; D is perhaps TRBD2 (6 bases). Sequencing input: blood. The CDR3 DNA sequence: TGCAGCGTTGACGCGGGGACCGCATCGCAGTATTTT. It codes for CSVDAGTASQYF.